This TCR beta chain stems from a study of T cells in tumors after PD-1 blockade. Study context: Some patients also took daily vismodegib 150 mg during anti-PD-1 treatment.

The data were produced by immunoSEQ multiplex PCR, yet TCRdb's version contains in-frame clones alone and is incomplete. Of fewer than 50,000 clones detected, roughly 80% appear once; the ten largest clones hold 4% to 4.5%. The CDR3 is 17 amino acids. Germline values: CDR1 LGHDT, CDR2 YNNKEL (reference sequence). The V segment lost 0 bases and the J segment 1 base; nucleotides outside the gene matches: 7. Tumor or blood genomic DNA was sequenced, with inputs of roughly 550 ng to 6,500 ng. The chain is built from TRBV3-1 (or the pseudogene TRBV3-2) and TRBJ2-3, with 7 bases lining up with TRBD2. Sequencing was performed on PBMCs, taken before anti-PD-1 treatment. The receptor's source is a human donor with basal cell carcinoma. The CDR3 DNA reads TGTGCCAGCAGCCAAGACTACTATGGGGGGGGCACAGATACGCAGTATTTT. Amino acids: CASSQDYYGGGTDTQYF.